A selection of T cell receptor beta chains follows, all from one sample in a study of blood T cell repertoires in COVID-19. Produced via immunoSEQ multiplex PCR; TCRdb's table is partial and in-frame only. The sample has 30,000 to 40,000 clones, 75% to 85% seen once. The source material was peripheral blood. These receptors all come from a woman in her 70s with acute or convalescent COVID-19. Both conserved end residues are part of each CDR3. D genes are given only for firm matches. Clone size appears in some rows only: once, few, many, or a class for an expanded clone.

d_gene	j_gene	v_gene	abundance	CDR3aa	CDR3nt
.	TRBJ2-5	TRBV18	once	CASSSMGARETQYF	TGTGCCAGCTCTTCGATGGGGGCGCGAGAGACCCAGTACTTC
.	TRBJ2-3	TRBV19	.	CASSIQGMADTQYF	TGTGCCAGTAGTATACAGGGAATGGCAGATACGCAGTATTTT
TRBD1	TRBJ1-3	TRBV6-5	few	CASSLDRGDGNTIYF	TGTGCCAGCAGTTTGGACAGGGGAGACGGAAACACCATATATTTT
TRBD1	TRBJ2-7	TRBV5-5	.	CASSQVGGVYEQYF	TGTGCCAGCAGCCAGGTAGGGGGCGTTTACGAGCAGTACTTC
TRBD2	TRBJ2-1	TRBV2	medium-sized	CASRVIAGGSNEQFF	TGTGCCAGCAGGGTAATAGCGGGAGGTTCCAATGAGCAGTTCTTC
TRBD1	TRBJ1-5	TRBV6-5	.	CASRRGQGFWQPQHF	TGTGCCAGCAGGCGGGGACAGGGATTTTGGCAGCCCCAGCATTTT
.	TRBJ1-2	TRBV18	.	CASSPGGSNYGYTF	TGTGCCAGCTCACCAGGCGGATCTAACTATGGCTACACCTTC
TRBD1	TRBJ2-7	TRBV4-1	.	CASSHRPSTGAYEQYF	TGCGCCAGCAGCCACCGCCCCTCGACAGGGGCCTACGAGCAGTACTTC
TRBD2	TRBJ2-7	TRBV28	.	CASSYGLAGTYEQYF	TGTGCCAGCAGCTATGGACTAGCGGGAACCTACGAGCAGTACTTC
TRBD1	TRBJ1-4	TRBV24-1	.	CATSDGQGYGEKLFF	TGTGCCACCAGTGATGGACAGGGCTACGGGGAAAAACTGTTTTTT
.	TRBJ1-1	TRBV5-1	.	CASSLGRGLSPEAFF	TGCGCCAGCAGCTTGGGGCGGGGGCTTTCCCCTGAAGCTTTCTTT
TRBD1	TRBJ2-1	TRBV19	.	CASSKLTGIGHNEQFF	TGTGCCAGTAGTAAACTGACAGGGATTGGGCACAATGAGCAGTTCTTC
.	TRBJ2-3	TRBV6-1	.	CASSEESWGADTQYF	TGTGCCAGCAGTGAAGAGTCCTGGGGCGCAGATACGCAGTATTTT
TRBD1	TRBJ1-1	TRBV3-1/TRBV3-2	.	CASSRRGPNTEAFF	TGTGCCAGCAGCCGCAGGGGGCCGAACACTGAAGCTTTCTTT
.	TRBJ2-2	TRBV5-4	many	CASSFGEIVRTNTGELFF	TGTGCCAGCAGCTTTGGGGAGATTGTACGAACGAACACCGGGGAGCTGTTTTTT
TRBD2	TRBJ2-7	TRBV7-2	.	CASSLGGSGVYEQYF	TGTGCCAGCAGCTTAGGTGGTAGCGGGGTCTACGAGCAGTACTTC
TRBD1	TRBJ2-1	TRBV7-2	.	CASSPPGQGVAGGQFF	TGTGCCAGCAGCCCCCCGGGACAGGGGGTGGCGGGAGGGCAGTTCTTC
TRBD1	TRBJ2-3	TRBV23-1	.	CASSLPGQSTDTQYF	TGCGCCAGCTCTCTCCCGGGACAGAGCACAGATACGCAGTATTTT
.	TRBJ2-6	TRBV24-1	.	CATSGGAGANVLTF	TGTGCCACCAGTGGGGGGGCTGGGGCCAACGTCCTGACTTTC
.	TRBJ2-1	TRBV19	.	CASSIFRGGNNEQFF	TGTGCCAGTAGTATTTTCAGGGGAGGGAACAATGAGCAGTTCTTC
TRBD2	TRBJ2-5	TRBV10-3	once	CASGTSGAQETQYF	TGTGCCTCAGGGACTAGCGGGGCTCAAGAGACCCAGTACTTC
.	TRBJ2-7	TRBV2	few	CASMDYGLAIRSYEQYF	TGTGCCAGTATGGACTACGGACTGGCTATCCGCTCCTACGAGCAGTACTTC
.	TRBJ2-3	TRBV7-2	.	CASSLARGDTQYF	TGTGCCAGCAGCTTAGCGCGGGGAGATACGCAGTATTTT
TRBD1	TRBJ2-2	TRBV29-1	.	CSVPKGGQGRELFF	TGCAGCGTTCCAAAGGGGGGACAGGGGAGGGAGCTGTTTTTT
.	TRBJ2-2	TRBV3-1/TRBV3-2	few	CASSPRGSAGGELFF	TGTGCCAGCAGCCCCCGGGGGTCGGCAGGCGGGGAGCTGTTTTTT
.	TRBJ2-6	TRBV21-1	few	CARPLDLKRSGANVLTF	TGTGCCAGACCCCTTGACTTAAAACGCTCTGGGGCCAACGTCCTGACTTTC
.	TRBJ2-2	TRBV19	.	CASSPFRGELFF	TGTGCCAGTAGTCCCTTTCGCGGGGAGCTGTTTTTT
.	TRBJ2-5	TRBV2	.	CASSGDTQETQYF	TGTGCCAGCAGTGGGGACACACAAGAGACCCAGTACTTC
.	TRBJ2-3	TRBV19	.	CASSISGGPSTDTQYF	TGTGCCAGTAGTATAAGTGGAGGGCCTAGCACAGATACGCAGTATTTT
.	TRBJ1-6	TRBV14	.	CASSQLQGLINSPLHF	TGTGCCAGCAGCCAACTACAGGGATTGATTAATTCACCCCTCCACTTT
.	TRBJ2-2	TRBV25-1	.	CASSEPSGELFF	TGTGCCAGCAGTGAACCGAGTGGGGAGCTGTTTTTT
TRBD1	TRBJ2-3	TRBV11-2	.	CASSLANPPGQGSDTQYF	TGTGCCAGCAGCTTAGCCAATCCACCGGGACAGGGGTCAGATACGCAGTATTTT
.	TRBJ2-6	TRBV6-6	.	CASSRGRGTVGANVLTF	TGTGCCAGCAGCCGAGGTCGGGGAACGGTTGGGGCCAACGTCCTGACTTTC
.	TRBJ1-3	TRBV28	few	CASSTGGVTGNTIYF	TGTGCCAGCAGTACTGGAGGGGTAACTGGAAACACCATATATTTT
TRBD1	TRBJ2-7	TRBV25-1	.	CASSEGTGSEQYF	TGTGCCAGCAGTGAAGGGACAGGGAGCGAGCAGTACTTC
.	TRBJ2-7	TRBV5-1	.	CASSLAPGAGGQYF	TGCGCCAGCAGCTTGGCGCCAGGGGCCGGTGGGCAGTACTTC
.	TRBJ1-3	TRBV18	.	CASSPPFRVGNTIYF	TGTGCCAGCTCACCACCGTTCAGGGTCGGAAACACCATATATTTT
TRBD1	TRBJ1-4	TRBV29-1	once	CSVRQGAKLFF	TGCAGCGTTCGACAGGGGGCAAAACTGTTTTTT
.	TRBJ2-3	TRBV7-7	.	CASPGEETNTQYF	TGTGCCAGCCCGGGGGAGGAGACGAATACGCAGTATTTT
.	TRBJ2-3	TRBV6-4	.	CASSEDLTDTQYF	TGTGCCAGCAGCGAAGACTTGACAGATACGCAGTATTTT
.	TRBJ1-2	TRBV28	.	CASKAEDGYTF	TGTGCCAGCAAGGCGGAAGATGGCTACACCTTC
.	TRBJ2-7	TRBV5-1	.	CASRYGLTSYEQYF	TGCGCCAGCAGATACGGACTAACGTCCTACGAGCAGTACTTC
TRBD1	TRBJ1-4	TRBV7-9	.	CASSLPPGQTNEKLFF	TGTGCCAGCAGCTTACCGCCGGGACAGACTAATGAAAAACTGTTTTTT
.	TRBJ1-6	TRBV6-1	.	CASSESGIFSPLHF	TGTGCCAGCAGTGAATCAGGGATTTTTTCACCCCTCCACTTT
.	TRBJ2-7	TRBV10-2	few	CASSEPGVYEQYF	TGCGCCAGCAGTGAGCCCGGGGTTTACGAGCAGTACTTC
TRBD2	TRBJ2-5	TRBV20-1	medium-sized	CSAGGDSGTQETQYF	TGCAGTGCTGGTGGGGATAGCGGGACCCAAGAGACCCAGTACTTC
.	TRBJ1-3	TRBV18	.	CASSIQGNSGNTIYF	TGTGCCAGCTCAATTCAGGGAAACTCTGGAAACACCATATATTTT
TRBD2	TRBJ2-3	TRBV7-8	.	CASSLDGGTDTQYF	TGTGCCAGCAGCTTAGACGGGGGGACAGATACGCAGTATTTT
TRBD2	TRBJ2-1	TRBV28	.	CASSLGSAGGVYNERFF	TGTGCCAGCAGTTTAGGTTCTGCGGGAGGGGTCTACAATGAGAGGTTCTTC
.	TRBJ2-5	TRBV5-4	.	CASSLGTPRETQYF	TGTGCCAGCAGCTTAGGGACACCGAGAGAGACCCAGTACTTC
TRBD2	TRBJ2-1	TRBV7-7	once	CASSLRAGGVVDEQFF	TGTGCTAGCAGCTTGCGAGCGGGAGGTGTGGTCGATGAGCAGTTCTTC
.	TRBJ2-3	TRBV6-5	.	CASSYQAAGVTDTQYF	TGTGCCAGCAGTTACCAGGCCGCCGGGGTGACAGATACGCAGTATTTT
TRBD1	TRBJ1-2	TRBV19	.	CASNDRGGYGYTF	TGTGCCAGCAACGACAGGGGTGGCTATGGCTACACCTTC
TRBD1	TRBJ2-2	TRBV7-7	.	CASSTQDRGTGELFF	TGTGCTAGCAGCACCCAAGACAGGGGCACCGGGGAGCTGTTTTTT
.	TRBJ2-5	TRBV10-2	.	CASREGGWETQYF	TGCGCCAGCAGGGAGGGGGGCTGGGAGACCCAGTACTTC
.	TRBJ1-1	TRBV28	.	CASSFGRGFTEAFF	TGTGCCAGCAGTTTCGGCAGGGGATTTACTGAAGCTTTCTTT
.	TRBJ2-3	TRBV5-1	.	CASSFNTDTQYF	TGCGCCAGCAGTTTCAACACAGATACGCAGTATTTT
.	TRBJ2-1	TRBV19	once	CASSPRAGTLYNEQFF	TGTGCCAGTAGTCCACGCGCCGGGACTCTTTACAATGAGCAGTTCTTC
TRBD2	TRBJ2-7	TRBV5-1	.	CASSLGPQGLANSYEQYF	TGCGCCAGCAGCTTGGGACCCCAGGGACTAGCGAATTCCTACGAGCAGTACTTC